Following are 30 T cell receptor beta chains from one sample sequenced in a study of early T cells in non-severe SARS-CoV-2 infection. Via MiXCR, TCRdb re-called the 5' RACE reads, giving one row per CDR3 protein. The sample lists about 63,000 distinct CDR3 sequences, about an eighth seen once, with approximately 4.8% in the top ten. Sequenced: whole blood. The receptors stem from an adult who was a healthcare worker with PCR-confirmed SARS-CoV-2 infection or an uninfected control (not recorded which).

This rearrangement joins TRBV4-2 to TRBJ2-3, with 11 bases aligning to TRBD2. Trimming took 4 bases from V and 0 from J; bases not matched to a gene: 12. Germline lookup yields CDR1 LGHNA and CDR2 YNFKEQ. The CDR3 is 19 residues long. DNA for the CDR3: TGTGCCAGCAGCCCCGGGGTAGTAGCGGGGGGGCTGAGCACAGATACGCAGTATTTT. Translation gives CASSPGVVAGGLSTDTQYF.

V and J are TRBV30 and TRBJ1-2; 9 nucleotides line up with TRBD1. CDR3 size: 14 residues. With V trimmed by 3 bases and J by 5 bases, 7 bases remained unmatched. Germline assignment: CDR1 GTSNPN and CDR2 SVGIG (reference sequence). The DNA of the CDR3 is TGTGCCTGGAGCCCGGACAGGGGAGCATATGGCTACACCTTC. Translating it yields CAWSPDRGAYGYTF.

This clonotype was detected a few times. This rearrangement joins TRBV12-3 or TRBV12-4 to TRBJ1-5, with 10 bases lining up with TRBD1. The V segment lost 7 bases and the J segment 3 bases; nucleotides outside the gene matches: 3. The CDR3 is 14 residues long. The CDR3 coding sequence is TGTGCCAGCACCGGGACAGGGGACAATCAGCCCCAGCATTTT. Its protein product is CASTGTGDNQPQHF.

This clonotype was seen ten or more times. V gene TRBV7-9 combines with J gene TRBJ1-2, with TRBD1 as a possible D gene (5 bases). This CDR3 comprises 14 residues. The germline gives CDR1 SEHNR, CDR2 FQNEAQ (reference sequence). Trimming took off 2 bases at V and 5 bases at J, with 12 bases between the two ends. This chain's CDR3 is CASSLQGPAYGYTF. CDR3 DNA: TGTGCCAGCAGCTTACAGGGTCCTGCGTATGGCTACACCTTC.

This clonotype appeared a few times. This rearrangement joins TRBV29-1 to TRBJ1-2, with D tentatively TRBD1 (5 bases). The length of the CDR3 is 11 residues. The germline gives CDR1 SQVTM, CDR2 ANQGSEA. Trimming removed 3 bases at V and 7 bases at J, with 9 bases between. CDR3 amino acids: CSVEGRRGYTF. The CDR3 nucleotides are TGCAGCGTTGAGGGGCGCCGTGGCTACACCTTC.

Many counts were recorded for this clonotype. The chain employs TRBV20-1 and TRBJ1-5, with no clear D. CDR3 length: 12 residues. Trimming removed 8 bases at V and 1 base at J, with 9 bases between. Germline V gene data show CDR1 as DFQATT and CDR2 as SNEGSKA (reference sequence). The CDR3 DNA sequence: TGCAGTTCCTCCCCCAGCAATCAGCCCCAGCATTTT. Translation: CSSSPSNQPQHF.

This clonotype appeared many times. The J gene is TRBJ2-7, the V gene TRBV10-3; 11 bases map to TRBD2. This CDR3 is 20 amino acids long. The V segment lost 3 bases and the J segment 5 bases; nucleotides outside the gene matches: 21. CDR1 and CDR2 from the germline V gene are ENHRY and SYGVKD. The CDR3 region is CAISDTALSLLAGARDEQYF. The CDR3 nucleotides are TGTGCCATCAGTGACACCGCCCTTTCATTACTAGCGGGGGCAAGAGACGAGCAGTACTTC.

This clonotype showed up just a few times. The J gene is TRBJ2-2, the V gene TRBV5-4; 10 bases agree with TRBD2. The V gene's germline CDR1 is SGHNT and CDR2 YYREEE (reference sequence). The CDR3 is 18 residues long. V gave up 3 bases and J gave up 4 bases; unmatched junction bases: 12. The CDR3 is CASSSVRGLAGVTGELFF. CDR3 sequence (DNA): TGTGCCAGCAGCTCCGTCAGAGGGCTAGCGGGGGTCACCGGGGAGCTGTTTTTT.

The chain employs TRBV7-9 and TRBJ2-3, with D maybe TRBD1 (5 bases). CDR3 length equals 17 residues. V lost 3 bases, J lost 0 bases, and 16 bases lay in between. Germline CDR1 and CDR2: SEHNR and FQNEAQ (reference sequence). CDR3 residues: CASSFPPQASSTDTQYF. CDR3 bases: TGTGCCAGCAGCTTCCCCCCACAGGCGAGTAGCACAGATACGCAGTATTTT. Full variable domain (outside the CDR3, taken from reference TRBV7-9 and TRBJ2-3): DTGVSQNPRHKITKRGQNVTFRCDPISEHNRLYWYRQTLGQGPEFLTYFQNEAQLEKSRLLSDRFSAERPKGSFSTLEIQRTEQGDSAMYLCASSFPPQASSTDTQYFGPGTRLTVL.

The rearrangement joins TRBV10-3 to TRBJ2-3; D gene ambiguous. The CDR3 totals 14 residues. Looked up from germline, CDR1 is ENHRY and CDR2 is SYGVKD. The germline V and J ends were trimmed by 2 bases and 2 bases, with 8 bases remaining between them. This chain's CDR3 is CAISETKYTDTQYF. The CDR3 nucleotides read TGTGCCATCAGTGAGACTAAATACACAGATACGCAGTATTTT.

This clonotype showed up just a few times. The V gene is TRBV5-4, the J gene TRBJ1-2, with D maybe TRBD1 (5 bases). V was cut by 4 bases and J by 8 bases, with 15 bases left in between. Germline lookup yields CDR1 SGHNT and CDR2 YYREEE (reference sequence). CDR3 length: 13 amino acids. The CDR3 region is CASSPGRDRGYTF. CDR3 sequence (DNA): TGTGCCAGCAGCCCGGGACGGGATAGGGGCTACACCTTC.

This clonotype was seen a few times. This chain joins TRBV25-1 and TRBJ1-2, with D uncertain. Germline CDR1 is MGHDK and CDR2 is SYGVNS. The CDR3 consists of 12 residues. V was pared by 2 bases and J by 4 bases, with 5 bases between. CDR3 sequence reads: CASSEGVYGYTF. For the CDR3, the DNA is TGTGCCAGCAGTGAAGGGGTCTATGGCTACACCTTC.

This clonotype has only a few counts. The chain has TRBV30 and TRBJ1-5; D unclear. Trimming pared 2 bases from V and 4 bases from J, leaving 9 bases between. Per germline, CDR1 GTSNPN and CDR2 SVGIG (reference sequence). The CDR3 sequence is 13 residues long. The CDR3 loop is CAWSNRENQPQHF. As DNA, the CDR3 is TGTGCCTGGAGTAACAGAGAAAATCAGCCCCAGCATTTT.

The J gene is TRBJ2-7, the V gene TRBV6-5; the D call may be TRBD1 or TRBD2 (5 bases each). CDR3 size: 15 residues. Trimming left V 5 bases short and J 1 base short, with 15 bases between. Germline values: CDR1 MNHEY, CDR2 SVGAGI. The DNA of the CDR3 is TGTGCCAGCAGTCGGGGACGTACGCTTTCCTACGAGCAGTACTTC. Residues: CASSRGRTLSYEQYF.

V gene TRBV5-4 combines with J gene TRBJ2-5; D is ambiguous. Germline values: CDR1 SGHNT, CDR2 YYREEE (reference sequence). CDR3 length equals 16 residues. Trimming took 3 bases from V and 4 from J, leaving 19 bases between them. CDR3 in DNA: TGTGCCAGCAGCTACTACACGGTGGGCCCGGGAGAGACCCAGTACTTC. This encodes CASSYYTVGPGETQYF.

The V and J genes are TRBV10-3 and TRBJ2-7; 8 bases fit TRBD1. The CDR3 is made up of 13 amino acids. Unmatched junction bases numbered 12, after V lost 10 bases and J lost 7 bases. Germline V gene sequence: CDR1 ENHRY, CDR2 SYGVKD. This chain's CDR3 is CATHGDRGLEQYF. As DNA, the CDR3 is TGTGCCACTCACGGAGACAGGGGCTTGGAGCAGTACTTC.

The table lists this clonotype with many counts. The rearrangement uses TRBV5-1 and TRBJ1-2; 8 bases match TRBD1. CDR3 length equals 13 residues. Germline lookup yields CDR1 SGHRS and CDR2 YFSETQ. V shed 5 bases, J shed 2 bases, and the junction held 2 bases outside the gene matches. This chain's CDR3 is CASRTGENYGYTF. Here the CDR3 DNA reads TGCGCCAGCAGGACAGGGGAGAACTATGGCTACACCTTC.

This clonotype showed up many times. Its ends do not fully match the called genes, so a read error is possible. The chain is built from TRBV18 and TRBJ1-1; TRBD1 is a possible D gene (5 bases). The CDR3 contains 15 residues. Germline V gene sequence: CDR1 KGHSH, CDR2 LQKENI. DNA of the CDR3: TGTGCCAGCTCACCACCGGGACGGATGAACACTGAAGTTTTCTTT. Its protein product is CASSPPGRMNTEVFF. Complete variable domain (other parts from reference TRBV18 and TRBJ1-1): NAGVMQNPRHLVRRRGQEARLRCSPMKGHSHVYWYRQLPEEGLKFMVYLQKENIIDESGMPKERFSAEFPKEGPSILRIQQVVRGDSAAYFCASSPPGRMNTEVFFGQGTRLTVV.

The rearrangement links TRBV11-2 to TRBJ1-1; 7 bases map to TRBD1. J gave up 5 bases and V 3 bases, and 3 bases lay outside the gene matches. The length of the CDR3 is 13 residues. Germline V lookup: CDR1 SGHAT, CDR2 FQNNGV. DNA of the CDR3: TGTGCCAGCAGCTTGAGGGGGCTGACTGAAGCTTTCTTT. It specifies CASSLRGLTEAFF.

The J gene is TRBJ2-2, the V gene TRBV29-1; D may correspond to TRBD1 or TRBD2 (5 bases each). Germline CDR1 SQVTM, CDR2 ANQGSEA. The CDR3 spans 12 residues. Trimming pared 7 bases from V and 1 base from J, leaving 7 bases between. CDR3 sequence: CSGGGNTGELFF. The CDR3 DNA reads as TGCAGCGGTGGGGGGAACACCGGGGAGCTGTTTTTT.

At least ten counts were recorded for this clonotype. J is TRBJ2-3 and V is TRBV7-2, with a weak D call TRBD2 (7 bases). Per germline, CDR1 SGHTA and CDR2 FQGNSA. The CDR3 loop spans 16 amino acids. V was shortened by 4 bases and J by 4 bases, with 18 bases between the two germline ends. CDR3 sequence: CASSSRSGAGADTQYF. The CDR3 coding sequence is TGTGCCAGCAGCTCGAGATCAGGGGCGGGGGCAGATACGCAGTATTTT.

This clonotype was detected ten times or more. The rearrangement joins TRBV6-5 to TRBJ2-5; tentative D call: TRBD2 (6 bases). The V end lost 0 bases, the J end lost 7 bases, and 12 bases lay between the germline ends. This CDR3 region has 14 residues. Germline CDR1 is MNHEY and CDR2 is SVGAGI. The CDR3 nucleotides are TGTGCCAGCAGTTACTCTGGTCAGGGAGGGACCCAGTACTTC. It translates to CASSYSGQGGTQYF.

The chain employs TRBV9 and TRBJ2-5; tentative D call: TRBD2 (6 bases). This CDR3 spans 14 amino acids. CDR1 and CDR2 (germline): SGDLS, YYNGEE. The V end was cut by 0 bases, the J end by 1 base, with 7 bases between. The CDR3 loop is CASSVGGVQETQYF. The CDR3 nucleotides read TGTGCCAGCAGCGTAGGGGGGGTCCAAGAGACCCAGTACTTC.

The sample holds many counts of this clonotype. The rearrangement joins TRBV4-2 to TRBJ1-4, with 10 bases fitting TRBD1. Unmatched junction bases numbered 1, after V lost 0 bases and J lost 6 bases. The germline CDR1 and CDR2 sequences are LGHNA and YNFKEQ. This CDR3 spans 15 amino acids. In nucleotides, the CDR3 is TGTGCCAGCAGCCAAGATGGACAGGGGGATGAAAAACTGTTTTTT. It yields the protein CASSQDGQGDEKLFF.

The rearrangement uses TRBV20-1 and TRBJ1-2; D is possibly TRBD1 (6 bases). Trimming left V 2 bases short and J 4 bases short, with 11 bases between. Germline lookup yields CDR1 DFQATT and CDR2 SNEGSKA (reference sequence). This CDR3 comprises 13 residues. The CDR3: CSARITGFYGYTF. The CDR3, as DNA: TGCAGTGCTAGAATTACAGGGTTCTATGGCTACACCTTC.

This clonotype turned up a few times. The chain combines TRBV6-2 or TRBV6-3 with TRBJ1-5; maybe TRBD1 (6 bases). Trimming took 6 bases from V and 4 from J, leaving 13 bases between them. CDR3 length equals 14 residues. CDR1 is MNHEY and CDR2 is SVGEGT in the germline V gene. CDR3: CASSPGQLNQPQHF. CDR3 sequence (DNA): TGTGCCAGCAGCCCCGGACAGTTAAATCAGCCCCAGCATTTT.

This chain links TRBV29-1 with TRBJ2-7; possibly TRBD1 or TRBD2 for D (5 bases each). Germline-derived CDR1 and CDR2 are SQVTM and ANQGSEA. Trimming took 3 bases from V and 4 from J, leaving 13 bases between them. The CDR3 has 13 amino acids. The CDR3, as DNA: TGCAGCGTTGATGGGGGAGCAGGATACGAGCAGTACTTC. Translating gives CSVDGGAGYEQYF.

This clonotype was picked up a small number of times. This rearrangement joins TRBV7-2 to TRBJ2-3, with D perhaps assigned TRBD1 or TRBD2 (6 bases each). This CDR3 has 13 amino acids. Germline assignment: CDR1 SGHTA and CDR2 FQGNSA. Between the trimmed V and J ends, which lost 4 bases and 5 bases, there was a span of 10 bases. The CDR3 DNA follows: TGTGCCAGCAGCTGGGGGGCCGTAGATACGCAGTATTTT. Protein product: CASSWGAVDTQYF. Full variable domain (rest looked up from reference TRBV7-2 and TRBJ2-3): GAGVSQSPSNKVTEKGKDVELRCDPISGHTALYWYRQSLGQGLEFLIYFQGNSAPDKSGLPSDRFSAERTGGSVSTLTIQRTQQEDSAVYLCASSWGAVDTQYFGPGTRLTVL.

This clonotype was observed at least ten times. This chain connects TRBV4-2 to TRBJ2-3; 8 bases align to TRBD2. Per germline, CDR1 LGHNA and CDR2 YNFKEQ. V lost 0 bases, J lost 6 bases, and 11 bases stayed unmatched. The CDR3 contains 17 residues. CDR3 in amino acids: CASSQETTGGFGDTQYF. In DNA form, the CDR3 reads TGTGCCAGCAGCCAAGAGACGACGGGAGGGTTTGGCGATACGCAGTATTTT.

V usage is TRBV10-2 and J usage is TRBJ1-6, with D possibly being TRBD1 (5 bases). V lost 2 bases and J 9 bases, leaving 14 bases between the germline ends. Germline V gene lookup returns CDR1 WSHSY and CDR2 SAAADI. The CDR3 contains 15 residues. CDR3 bases: TGCGCCAGCAGTGAGAACGCCCAGGGAAGTTCACCCCTCCACTTT. The encoded protein is CASSENAQGSSPLHF.